The T cell receptor beta chain described here comes from a study of blood T cell repertoires in COVID-19 (dated by TCRdb to the early 2020s). About the full investigation: Collaborator samples came from the United States, Italy and Spain and covered acute and convalescent phases of COVID-19. HLA class I and class II types, where available, came from metadata supplied by the sample provider rather than from assay-based typing. Deeply sampled blood TCRbeta repertoires from subjects exposed to, actively infected with, or recovered from COVID-19 were included in the dataset. The material from the prospective study consisted of cDNA or gDNA derived from T cells, B-cell-depleted T cells, or PBMCs. The samples were drawn from two sources: the first 160 participants of the ongoing ImmuneRACE study, and 1,000 to 1,500 subjects contributed by 6 global collaborators. A de-identified subject ID, COVID-19 status, age in years and sex were almost always included in the sample metadata. The repertoires were released in a freely available public database intended as a resource for research on the immune response to SARS-CoV-2. Overall study outcomes, separate from this receptor: Clinical and demographic metadata were provided uncurated, with the amount varying by source and participant.

TCRbeta CDR3 regions were amplified from genomic DNA by means of the immunoSEQ Assay, a bias-controlled multiplex PCR. The source study handled its data this way. The number of nucleated cells in each sample was estimated from the amplification of reference gene primers within the assay. To quantify the absolute abundance of each unique TCRbeta CDR3 rearrangement, sequence reads were collapsed and filtered. For each sample, productive Simpson clonality was calculated as the square root of Simpson's diversity index over productive rearrangements. TCRdb provides this immuneACCESS table in a form limited to in-frame rearrangements. Some clones are lacking; in checked studies, under half of them reflect an unresolved V gene, and why the rest are absent is not known. That table furnishes V, J and clone size, whereas the DNA furnished D and trimming. This sample is represented by approximately 260,000 clones; approximately 78% of them were singletons. The top ten hold around 11% of the sample.

As to this clone: Its antigen is currently not known. Within one base of it there is no much larger clone, and no base qualities were kept.

The collaborating institutions used their own protocols to collect whole blood in K2EDTA tubes. Collaborator samples were shipped for TCRbeta analysis as frozen whole blood, isolated PBMCs, or DNA extracted from either sample type. The sequencing sample was made of peripheral blood. The source of this sequence is a woman aged 55 to 70 with active or convalescent COVID-19.

The DNA sequence reads TGTGCCAGCAGCTTAGCGGGGGGGCACACTGAAGCTTTCTTT. Its translation reads: CASSLAGGHTEAFF. The chain links TRBV7-9 with TRBJ1-1, and perhaps TRBD1 as D gene, on 6 matching bases. Sequences SEHNR (CDR1) and FQNEAQ (CDR2) are obtained from the germline V gene (reference sequence). V is pared back by 0 bases and J by 3 bases, with 8 bases lying between the germline termini. Measured from the cysteine to the phenylalanine, the CDR3 is 14 residues long. Solely the CDR3 DNA is kept, with 42 bases framed from the first base.